This TCR beta chain came from a study of blood T cell repertoires in COVID-19. Study-level background: In each case, the material was cDNA or gDNA derived from T cells, B-cell-depleted T cells, or PBMCs.

Per the study methods: Estimated nucleated cell counts came from reference gene primer amplification. Assay: immunoSEQ multiplex PCR; the TCRdb copy retains only in-frame clones and omits some. V and J calls and clone size follow that table, whereas D and trimming were derived from the DNA. The data show 140,000 or so clones, 84% seen once. CDR3 length: 13 residues. Germline V gene lookup returns CDR1 MDHEN and CDR2 SYDVKM. V lost 6 bases, J lost 7 bases, and 12 bases lay in between. Material: peripheral blood. The clonotype originates from a man in his 60s with active or convalescent COVID-19. The V and J genes are TRBV28 and TRBJ1-4, with D unclear. The CDR3 here is CASRSEPGEKLFF. The CDR3 bases are TGTGCCAGCAGGAGTGAACCAGGTGAAAAACTGTTTTTT.